The sequence of this T cell receptor beta chain was determined in a study of vaccination and CD4 T cells after COVID-19. Noted treatment: roughly 10-day PBMC culture with coronavirus spike peptide pools or control peptides (ViraFEST assay). Peptide pools at around 9.9 ug/ml stimulated under 2.5 million PBMCs per well with about 9.1 IU/ml IL-2. At both days 3 and 7, half the medium was replaced with fresh IL-2 medium. In this sample, this clonotype turned up a few times. Its target is unknown. Germline values: CDR1 KGHSH, CDR2 LQKENI. V lost 3 bases, J lost 5 bases, and 10 bases lay in between. This CDR3 has 13 amino acids. Study results and limitations: SARS-CoV-2-reactive clonotypes rose nonsignificantly, with the median going from roughly 21 to 40.

An Oncomine TCR Beta short-read assay was used to sequence the DNA from cultured CD4+ T cells. TCRdb redid the calling of the PCR reads with MiXCR, one entry per CDR3 protein. The sample consists of 9,000 to 15,000 distinct CDR3 sequences, roughly three fifths of them appearing once. Sequencing was carried out using CD4+ T cells from blood, cultured in vitro. V and J are TRBV18 and TRBJ2-5; TRBD1 is a possible D gene (5 bases). The clonotype was recovered from a human donor who had recovered from COVID-19. CDR3 residues: CASSPIPGETQYF. The DNA of the CDR3 is TGTGCCAGCTCACCCATTCCAGGGGAGACCCAGTACTTC.